The rows below give T cell receptor beta chains drawn from one sample of a study of regulatory T cells in long-lasting Graves disease. From the multiplex PCR reads, TCRdb called clonotypes with MiXCR, one entry per CDR3 protein. The table includes about 610,000 distinct CDR3 sequences, about 16% detected once. This sample was also put to use in a study of T cells in Graves' hyperthyroidism and ophthalmopathy.

The sample consisted of peripheral blood mononuclear cells (PBMCs), taken at new diagnosis, from a patient treated with antithyroid drugs. The receptor source for this set is a man between 18 and 29 years old with Graves disease. Each CDR3 is given with its conserved first and last residue. A D gene is named only where the DNA matches it firmly. Rows may omit the clone size; those that give it use once, few, many or a size class.

TRBV11-2	NA	many	TRBJ2-5	CASSLGTVETQYF	TGTGCCAGCAGCTTAGGTACGGTGGAGACCCAGTACTTC
TRBV11-3	NA	few	TRBJ2-4	CASSLQGPGDIQYF	TGTGCCAGCAGCTTACAGGGGCCAGGGGACATTCAGTACTTC
TRBV6-1	TRBD2	NA	TRBJ2-7	CASSARTSGATYEQYF	TGTGCCAGCAGTGCCCGGACTAGCGGGGCGACCTACGAGCAGTACTTC
TRBV7-9	TRBD2	NA	TRBJ2-7	CASSGRGTYEQYF	TGTGCCAGCAGCGGGCGGGGGACCTACGAGCAGTACTTC
TRBV24-1	NA	many	TRBJ2-3	CATSDFVGRGFTDTQYF	TGTGCCACCAGTGATTTCGTGGGACGGGGGTTCACAGATACGCAGTATTTT
TRBV27	NA	few	TRBJ2-7	CASSPGTPGEQYF	TGTGCCAGCAGTCCCGGGACCCCTGGCGAGCAGTACTTC
TRBV20-1	NA	few	TRBJ2-7	CSARLGGPLLEQYF	TGCAGTGCTAGACTGGGGGGCCCCCTCTTAGAGCAGTACTTC
TRBV6-9	NA	many	TRBJ1-5	CASSYTPEEPQHF	TGTGCCAGCAGTTACACACCCGAGGAGCCCCAGCATTTT
TRBV7-2	TRBD2	many	TRBJ2-3	CASSWNLAGDTQYF	TGTGCCAGCAGCTGGAACCTAGCGGGAGATACGCAGTATTTT
TRBV20-1	NA	few	TRBJ1-4	CSARVKNEKLFF	TGCAGTGCTAGAGTCAAAAATGAAAAACTGTTTTTT
TRBV7-9	TRBD1	many	TRBJ1-4	CASRQTGANEKLFF	TGTGCCAGCAGACAGACAGGGGCTAATGAAAAACTGTTTTTT
TRBV5-4	NA	NA	TRBJ1-1	CASRPEGWPEAFF	TGTGCCAGCAGGCCTGAGGGATGGCCTGAAGCTTTCTTT
TRBV7-2	NA	NA	TRBJ2-7	CASSLADKYYEQYF	TGTGCCAGCAGCTTAGCGGACAAATACTACGAGCAGTACTTC
TRBV29-1	TRBD1	few	TRBJ2-3	CSVGTGGFGDTQYF	TGCAGCGTAGGGACAGGGGGCTTCGGAGATACGCAGTATTTT
TRBV5-1	NA	few	TRBJ2-7	CASSLALTGEVYEQYF	TGCGCCAGCAGCTTGGCCCTCACAGGGGAGGTCTACGAGCAGTACTTC
TRBV27	NA	NA	TRBJ1-6	CASSLWQGNSPLHF	TGTGCCAGCAGTTTGTGGCAGGGGAATTCACCCCTCCACTTT
TRBV10-3	NA	few	TRBJ2-7	CAISESSSRPYEQYF	TGTGCCATCAGTGAGTCCTCTAGTCGCCCCTACGAGCAGTACTTC
TRBV20-1	NA	many	TRBJ2-3	CSAREGGGRAVADTQYF	TGCAGTGCAAGGGAGGGAGGGGGGAGGGCCGTCGCAGATACGCAGTATTTT
TRBV12-3/TRBV12-4	NA	many	TRBJ2-7	CASSLVYGEFDEQYF	TGTGCCAGCAGTTTAGTATACGGGGAGTTCGACGAGCAGTACTTC
TRBV11-2	NA	many	TRBJ2-1	CASSLGPDRWNEQFF	TGTGCCAGCAGCTTAGGGCCTGATCGGTGGAATGAGCAGTTCTTC
TRBV4-1	NA	few	TRBJ2-4	CASSRMGGQNIQYF	TGCGCCAGCAGCCGCATGGGGGGACAAAACATTCAGTACTTC
TRBV7-9	TRBD2	NA	TRBJ2-5	CASSQRGYQETQYF	TGTGCCAGCAGCCAGCGGGGGTACCAAGAGACCCAGTACTTC
TRBV11-2	NA	many	TRBJ2-1	CASSLGPHEQFF	TGTGCCAGCAGCTTAGGGCCTCATGAGCAGTTCTTC
TRBV4-1	TRBD2	NA	TRBJ2-5	CASSPGLAGGLGEAQYF	TGCGCCAGCAGCCCGGGACTAGCGGGAGGGCTGGGGGAGGCCCAGTACTTC
TRBV30	TRBD2	NA	TRBJ2-7	CAWSDGAGANEQYF	TGTGCCTGGTCCGATGGAGCGGGAGCAAACGAGCAGTACTTC
TRBV2	NA	NA	TRBJ1-6	CASTPDGGRGSPLHF	TGTGCCAGCACCCCAGACGGGGGGCGGGGTTCACCCCTCCACTTT
TRBV5-4	NA	NA	TRBJ2-7	CASSSGGGGQRHEQYF	TGTGCCAGCAGCTCCGGAGGGGGCGGCCAACGCCACGAGCAGTACTTC
TRBV2	TRBD2	many	TRBJ2-5	CASSRAGEEETQYF	TGTGCCAGCAGTCGAGCGGGAGAGGAAGAGACCCAGTACTTC
TRBV27	NA	many	TRBJ1-2	CASSSAGEDYGYTF	TGTGCCAGCAGTTCCGCGGGAGAGGACTATGGCTACACCTTC
TRBV20-1	TRBD2	few	TRBJ2-7	CSARRASGRAYEQYF	TGCAGTGCTAGGAGGGCTAGCGGGAGAGCCTACGAGCAGTACTTC
TRBV20-1	TRBD2	NA	TRBJ2-3	CSATSSGIVTDTQYF	TGCAGTGCGACGAGTAGCGGGATTGTTACAGATACGCAGTATTTT
TRBV5-1	NA	many	TRBJ1-4	CASSLQGNANEKLFF	TGCGCCAGCAGCTTGCAGGGGAACGCTAATGAAAAACTGTTTTTT
TRBV5-1	NA	NA	TRBJ1-2	CASSRGSGYTF	TGCGCCAGCAGCCGAGGATCTGGCTACACCTTC
TRBV5-1	NA	NA	TRBJ2-3	CASSLRAVNGPDTQYF	TGCGCCAGCAGCTTGCGGGCTGTTAATGGTCCAGATACGCAGTATTTT
TRBV30	TRBD1	many	TRBJ2-3	CAWSVLRGTDTQYF	TGTGCCTGGAGTGTACTCAGGGGGACAGATACGCAGTATTTT
TRBV27	TRBD1	few	TRBJ2-2	CASSLSTGIATGELFF	TGTGCCAGCAGTTTATCGACAGGGATTGCCACCGGGGAGCTGTTTTTT
TRBV5-6	NA	NA	TRBJ1-6	CASSLVQGNSPLHF	TGTGCCAGCAGCTTGGTTCAGGGAAACTCACCCCTCCACTTT
TRBV7-9	TRBD2	few	TRBJ2-1	CASRQGLAGGPTSEQFF	TGTGCCAGCAGACAGGGACTAGCGGGAGGGCCGACGTCGGAGCAGTTCTTC
TRBV6-2/TRBV6-3	NA	many	TRBJ1-1	CASSYGVMNTEAFF	TGTGCCAGCAGTTACGGGGTAATGAACACTGAAGCTTTCTTT
TRBV28	NA	many	TRBJ2-7	CASSLQGGVYEQYF	TGTGCCAGCAGTTTACAGGGGGGGGTCTACGAGCAGTACTTC